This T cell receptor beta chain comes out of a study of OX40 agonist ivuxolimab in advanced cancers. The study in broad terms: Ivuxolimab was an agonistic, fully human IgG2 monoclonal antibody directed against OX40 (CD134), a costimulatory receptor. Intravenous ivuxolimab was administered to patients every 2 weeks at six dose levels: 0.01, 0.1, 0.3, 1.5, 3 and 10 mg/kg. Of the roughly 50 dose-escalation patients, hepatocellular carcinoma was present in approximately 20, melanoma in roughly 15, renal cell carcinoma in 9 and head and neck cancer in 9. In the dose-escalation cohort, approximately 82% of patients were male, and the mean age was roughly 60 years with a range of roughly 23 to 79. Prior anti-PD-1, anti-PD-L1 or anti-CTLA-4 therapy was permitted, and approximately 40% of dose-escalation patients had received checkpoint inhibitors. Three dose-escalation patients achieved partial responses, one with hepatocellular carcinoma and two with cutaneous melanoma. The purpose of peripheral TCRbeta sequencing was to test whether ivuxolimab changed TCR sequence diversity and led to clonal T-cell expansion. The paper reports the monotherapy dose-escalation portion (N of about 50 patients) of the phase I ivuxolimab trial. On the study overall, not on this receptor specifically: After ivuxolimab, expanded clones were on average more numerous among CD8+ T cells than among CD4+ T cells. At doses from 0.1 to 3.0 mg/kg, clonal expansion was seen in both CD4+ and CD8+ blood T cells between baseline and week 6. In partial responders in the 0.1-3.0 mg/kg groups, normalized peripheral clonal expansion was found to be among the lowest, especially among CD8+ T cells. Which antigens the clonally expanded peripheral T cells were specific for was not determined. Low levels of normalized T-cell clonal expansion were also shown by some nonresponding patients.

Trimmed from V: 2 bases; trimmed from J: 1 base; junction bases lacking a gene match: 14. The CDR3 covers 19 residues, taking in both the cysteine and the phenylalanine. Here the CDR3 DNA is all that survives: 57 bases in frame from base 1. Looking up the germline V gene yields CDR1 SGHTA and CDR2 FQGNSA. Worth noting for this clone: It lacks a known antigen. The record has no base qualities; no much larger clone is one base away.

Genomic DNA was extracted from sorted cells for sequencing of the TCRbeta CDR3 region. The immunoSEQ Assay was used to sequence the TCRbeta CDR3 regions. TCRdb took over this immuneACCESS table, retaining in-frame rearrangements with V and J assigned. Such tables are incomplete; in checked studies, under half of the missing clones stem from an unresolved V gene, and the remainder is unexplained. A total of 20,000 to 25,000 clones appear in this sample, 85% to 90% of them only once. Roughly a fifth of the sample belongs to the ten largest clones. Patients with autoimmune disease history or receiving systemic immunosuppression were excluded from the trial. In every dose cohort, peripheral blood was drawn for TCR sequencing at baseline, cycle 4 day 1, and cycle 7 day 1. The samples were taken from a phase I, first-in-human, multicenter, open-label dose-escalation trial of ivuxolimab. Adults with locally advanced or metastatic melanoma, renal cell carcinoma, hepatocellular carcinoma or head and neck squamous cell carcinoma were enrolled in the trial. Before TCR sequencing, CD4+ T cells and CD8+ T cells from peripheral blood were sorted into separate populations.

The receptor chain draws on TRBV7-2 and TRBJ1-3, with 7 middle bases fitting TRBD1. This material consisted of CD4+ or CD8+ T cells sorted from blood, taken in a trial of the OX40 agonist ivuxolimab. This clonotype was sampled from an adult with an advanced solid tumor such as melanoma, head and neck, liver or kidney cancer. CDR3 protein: CASSLKKWPGGISGNTIYF. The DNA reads TGTGCCAGCAGCTTAAAGAAGTGGCCAGGGGGAATTTCTGGAAACACCATATATTTT.